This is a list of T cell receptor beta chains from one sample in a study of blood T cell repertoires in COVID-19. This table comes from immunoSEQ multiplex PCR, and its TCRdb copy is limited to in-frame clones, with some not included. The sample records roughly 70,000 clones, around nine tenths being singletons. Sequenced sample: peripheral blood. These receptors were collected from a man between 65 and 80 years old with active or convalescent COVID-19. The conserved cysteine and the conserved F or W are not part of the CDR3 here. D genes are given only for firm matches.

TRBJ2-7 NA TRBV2 ASTANPSVYYEQY
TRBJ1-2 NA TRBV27 ASSLSWGDTYGYT
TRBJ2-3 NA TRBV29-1 SARAPGDTQY
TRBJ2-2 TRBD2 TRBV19 ASSRLAGGTGELF
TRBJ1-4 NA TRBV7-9 ASSFPPGTQKLF
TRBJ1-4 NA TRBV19 ASSDRDLNEKLF
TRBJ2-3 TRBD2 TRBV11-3 ASSPSGPSGSYDTQY
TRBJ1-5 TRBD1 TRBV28 ASSLLRGVNQPQH
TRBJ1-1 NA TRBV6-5 ASSAGPGFEAF
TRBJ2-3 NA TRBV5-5 ASSPIGDSTDTQY
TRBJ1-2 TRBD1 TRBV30 AWSRDRGKHGYT
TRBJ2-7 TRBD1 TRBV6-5 ASSYISTGGGEQY
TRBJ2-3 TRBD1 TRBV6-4 ASSVDRGPTDTQY
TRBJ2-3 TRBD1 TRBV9 ASSSGTGGRDTQY
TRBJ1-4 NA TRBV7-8 ASSFVSTNEKLF
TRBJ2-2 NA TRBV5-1 ASRRPNTGELF
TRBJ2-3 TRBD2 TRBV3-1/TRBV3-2 ALPGLPTDTQY
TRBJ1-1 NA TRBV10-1 ASSGTDTEAF
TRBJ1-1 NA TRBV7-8 ASSFGENTEAF
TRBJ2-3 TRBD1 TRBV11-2 ASSLFTGVPTDTQY
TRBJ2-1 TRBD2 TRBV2 ASSPSEISSGGSYNEQF
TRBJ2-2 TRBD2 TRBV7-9 ASRTTSARAGGGELF
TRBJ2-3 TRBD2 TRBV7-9 ASRGLADTQY
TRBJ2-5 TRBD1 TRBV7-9 ASSTGQQETQY
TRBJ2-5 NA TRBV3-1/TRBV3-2 ASSQDRETQY
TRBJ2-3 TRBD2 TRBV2 ASSLVAGGTDTQY
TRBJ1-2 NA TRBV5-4 ASSGGLGYGYT
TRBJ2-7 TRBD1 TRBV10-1 ATGTGEGYEQY
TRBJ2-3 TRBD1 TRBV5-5 ASSMTGGDTQY
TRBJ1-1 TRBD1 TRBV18 ASSRTGQGGGNTEAF
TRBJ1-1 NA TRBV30 AWRRGNTEAF
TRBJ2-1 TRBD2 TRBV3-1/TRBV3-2 ASSPRGTINEQF
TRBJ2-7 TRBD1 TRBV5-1 ASSHGTDYEQY
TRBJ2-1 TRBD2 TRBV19 ASKASGRSYNEQF
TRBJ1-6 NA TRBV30 AWLWGGRLKNSPLH
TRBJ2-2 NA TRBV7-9 ASSFSVTGELF
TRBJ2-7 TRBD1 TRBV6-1 ASSEGTGSSAYEQY
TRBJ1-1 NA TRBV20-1 SARGATEAF
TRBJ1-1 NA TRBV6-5 ASSRTAATEAF
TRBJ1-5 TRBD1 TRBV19 ASRRDRGINQPQH
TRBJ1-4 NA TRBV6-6 ASSSGATNEKLF
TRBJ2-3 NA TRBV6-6 ASSYDRGDTQY
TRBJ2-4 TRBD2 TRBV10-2 ASSESSGGVAKNIQY
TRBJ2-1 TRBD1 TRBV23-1 ASSQSLAGGHNEQF
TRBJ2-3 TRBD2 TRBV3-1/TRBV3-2 ASTLRGTSGVTQY
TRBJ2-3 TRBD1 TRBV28 ASRVAGTGDTDTQY
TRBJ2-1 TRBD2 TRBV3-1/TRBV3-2 ASSQDLGLALSSYNEQF
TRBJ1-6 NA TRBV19 ASRPGVMSSPLH
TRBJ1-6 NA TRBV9 ASSVGARYNSPLH
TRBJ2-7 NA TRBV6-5 ASSRSQGYEQY
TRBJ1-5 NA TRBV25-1 ASSEPGFSQPQH
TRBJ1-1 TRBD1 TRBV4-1 ASSQDRQGGITEAF
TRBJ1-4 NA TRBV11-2 ASSRRTGSAEKLF
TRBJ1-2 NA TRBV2 ASTLEEGTNYGYT
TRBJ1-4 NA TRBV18 ASSPTGRDEKLF
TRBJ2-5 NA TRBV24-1 ATSDLWSEETQY
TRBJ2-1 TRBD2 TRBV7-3 ASSLRLAGENEQF
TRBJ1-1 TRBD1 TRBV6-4 ASSRGRDTEAF
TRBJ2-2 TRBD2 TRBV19 ASKDPSGGAGGELF
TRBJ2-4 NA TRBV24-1 ATSDPSPAGSNIQY